This T cell receptor beta chain was recorded in a study of shared clonotypes between healthy human individuals (TCRdb year 2020). Notes on the research overall: Three men and a couple of women, aged 18 to 49 years, made up the cohort. To increase sequencing depth and limit assay-specific biases, TCR repertoire library preparation and sequencing were carried out by different laboratories using diverse techniques. For each donor, CD4 naive and CD4 memory were each given three plates, CD8 naive was given two plates, and CD8 memory was given one plate. Each donor's leukapheresis produced roughly between roughly 0.85 and 10 billion PBMCs. To estimate repertoire size and how much clonotype sharing occurs between individuals, the study deeply sequenced the blood TCR repertoires of about 5 healthy adults. Here is what the overall study found, with its caveats: Sampling was restricted to blood, and TCR repertoires in tissues likely differ from the TCR repertoires found in blood. Around 5% of naive CD4, more than 3% of naive CD8, about 2.5% of memory CD4, and about 0.4% of memory CD8 clonotypes were shared across several donors. Estimated clonotype richness was generally larger for naive than for memory subsets. Even with the large sequencing depth, rarefaction of the sorted-subset datasets indicated that sequencing was incomplete. Compared with non-shared clonotypes, the clonotypes found in all four sorted-subset donors had higher generation probabilities. Based on pairwise subsampling, the degree of clonotype sharing among donors was expected to be affected by sequencing depth. The genetic and exposure-history diversity represented was limited by the small number of donors.

There are 13 amino acids in the CDR3, from cysteine to phenylalanine inclusive. Solely the CDR3 DNA is kept, with 39 bases framed from the first base. V trim: 4 bases; J trim: 9 bases; unmatched bases: 8. CDR1 and CDR2, looked up from the germline V gene, are SGHDN and FVKESK. Comments on this clone: Its antigen has not been determined. No much larger clonotype is one base removed from it; base qualities were not supplied.

TCR CDR3 regions were amplified from genomic DNA by multiplex PCR using the deep immunoSEQ assay. For each cell subset, the extracted genomic DNA was distributed evenly across all wells of several immunoSEQ 96-well plates, and each plate served as one replicate. For sorted subsets, each replicate PCR was loaded with roughly 200 ng genomic DNA, equivalent to 25,000 to 35,000 T cell genomes. Purified libraries were quantified with a Qubit 3.0 fluorometer, sized on a Bioanalyzer 2100, and re-quantified with the KAPA Library Quantification kit. Every immunoSEQ 96-well plate was sequenced on a dedicated single-read 150-cycle Illumina NextSeq 550 flow cell. The study's own analysis went as follows. Because the immunoSEQ output held only junctional sequences and lacked quality scores, the filtering could not match the filtering applied to full-length reads. To assign V/J genes and CDR3, sequences were annotated against IMGT germline references using PyIR, a Python wrapper for IgBLAST v1.9. Reads were filtered out if the reads had weak V/J assignments (E-value above 1e-6), no CDR3, stop codons, out-of-frame junctions, or ambiguous translated residues. A V3J clonotype was defined by an identical inferred V gene, J gene, and CDR3 amino acid sequence. Percentage overlap between repertoires was calculated by dividing the number of shared unique clonotypes by the size of the smaller repertoire. Repertoire richness was assessed with RTK rarefaction, the Chao1 estimator, and Recon v2.1 estimates of unobserved clonotypes. Generation probabilities were computed with OLGA for all TCRbeta clonotypes obtained by the gDNA method from several donors. TCRdb provides this immuneACCESS table in a form limited to in-frame rearrangements. Some clones are lacking; in checked studies, under half of them reflect an unresolved V gene, and why the rest are absent is not known. V, J and clone size were drawn from that table, and D and trimming were deduced from the DNA. The table for this sample lists roughly 300,000 clones; more than 60% of them were counted only once. Roughly a tenth of the sample is taken by the ten largest.

Healthy HIV-negative adults with no recently reported acute infections or vaccinations were included as donors. All donors were Caucasian adults living in Nashville, Tennessee, USA. CD4+ T cells were enriched through magnetic negative selection, after which naive cells were positively selected on CD45RA and the remaining negative fraction served as the memory subset. Blood was collected by leukapheresis, and PBMCs were isolated by Ficoll-Histopaque density gradient centrifugation and then cryopreserved in liquid nitrogen vapor phase. Analytical flow cytometry was used to check the purity and quantity of each magnetically sorted T cell population. From each sorted fraction, genomic DNA was isolated and quantified by UV absorbance on a Nanodrop 2000c.

This receptor was identified in a man under 40 in good health. The chain couples TRBV14 to TRBJ2-7; a stretch of 8 junction bases matches TRBD2. The sequenced sample was memory CD4+ T cells sorted from blood. In light of the paper, this sample's cell subset or site label describes: CD45RA-negative fraction. The DNA reads as follows: TGTGCCAGCAGCCTAAGCGGGAGTCTAGTGCAGTACTTC. Its protein is CASSLSGSLVQYF.